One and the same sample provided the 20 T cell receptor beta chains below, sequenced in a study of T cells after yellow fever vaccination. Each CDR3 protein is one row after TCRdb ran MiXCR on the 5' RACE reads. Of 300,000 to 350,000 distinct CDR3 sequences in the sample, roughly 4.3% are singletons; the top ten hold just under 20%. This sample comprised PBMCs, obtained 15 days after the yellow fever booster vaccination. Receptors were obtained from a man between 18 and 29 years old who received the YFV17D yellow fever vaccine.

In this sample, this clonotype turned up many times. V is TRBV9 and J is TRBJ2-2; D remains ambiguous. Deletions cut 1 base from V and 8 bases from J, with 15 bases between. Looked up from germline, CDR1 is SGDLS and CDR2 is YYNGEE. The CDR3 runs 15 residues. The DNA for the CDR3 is TGTGCCAGCAGCGTAAAGCAATTGGCTCGGGGGGAGCTGTTTTTT. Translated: CASSVKQLARGELFF. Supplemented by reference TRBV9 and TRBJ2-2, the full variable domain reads DSGVTQTPKHLITATGQRVTLRCSPRSGDLSVYWYQQSLDQGLQFLIQYYNGEERAKGNILERFSAQQFPDLHSELNLSSLELGDSALYFCASSVKQLARGELFFGEGSRLTVL.

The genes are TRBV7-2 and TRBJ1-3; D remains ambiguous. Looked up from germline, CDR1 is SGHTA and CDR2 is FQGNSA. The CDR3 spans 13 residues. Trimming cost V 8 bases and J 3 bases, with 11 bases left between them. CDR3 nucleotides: TGTGCCAGCCCCGAGGGTCGTGGAAACACCATATATTTT. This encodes CASPEGRGNTIYF.

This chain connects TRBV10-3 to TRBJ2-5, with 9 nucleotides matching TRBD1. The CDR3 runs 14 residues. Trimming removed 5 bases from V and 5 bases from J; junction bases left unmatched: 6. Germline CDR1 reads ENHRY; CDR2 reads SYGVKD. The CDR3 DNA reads TGTGCCATCAGTAAAACAGGGGGCGCTGAGACCCAGTACTTC. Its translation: CAISKTGGAETQYF.

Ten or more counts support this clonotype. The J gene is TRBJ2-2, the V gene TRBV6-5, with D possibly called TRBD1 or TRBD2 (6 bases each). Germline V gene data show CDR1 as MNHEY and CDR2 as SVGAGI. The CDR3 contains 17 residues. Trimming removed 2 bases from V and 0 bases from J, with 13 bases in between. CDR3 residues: CASSYVGGKTNTGELFF. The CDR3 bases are TGTGCCAGCAGTTACGTAGGGGGGAAGACGAACACCGGGGAGCTGTTTTTT.

The CDR3 DNA reads TGCGCCAGCAGCGACAGGGGTAATTCACCCCTCCACTTT. Amino acids: CASSDRGNSPLHF. The V call is TRBV5-1, the J call TRBJ1-6; 8 nucleotides match TRBD1. There are 13 residues in the CDR3. V was clipped by 4 bases and J by 6 bases; unmatched bases: 0. Looked up from germline, CDR1 is SGHRS and CDR2 is YFSETQ.

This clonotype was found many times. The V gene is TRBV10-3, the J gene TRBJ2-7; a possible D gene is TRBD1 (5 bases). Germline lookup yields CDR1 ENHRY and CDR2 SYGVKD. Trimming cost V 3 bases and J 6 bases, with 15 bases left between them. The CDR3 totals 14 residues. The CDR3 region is CAISDRAFRGEQYF. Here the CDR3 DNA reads TGTGCCATCAGTGACAGGGCTTTTAGGGGCGAGCAGTACTTC.

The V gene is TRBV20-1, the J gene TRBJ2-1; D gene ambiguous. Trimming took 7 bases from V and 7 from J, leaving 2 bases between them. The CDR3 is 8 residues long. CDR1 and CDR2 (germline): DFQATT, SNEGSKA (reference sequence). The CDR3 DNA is TGCAGTGTTAATGAGCAGTTCTTC. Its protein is CSVNEQFF.

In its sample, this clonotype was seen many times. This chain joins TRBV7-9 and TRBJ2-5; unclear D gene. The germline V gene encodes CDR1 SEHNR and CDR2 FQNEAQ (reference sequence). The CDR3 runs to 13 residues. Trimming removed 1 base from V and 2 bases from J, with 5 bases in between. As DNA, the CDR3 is TGTGCCAGCAGCTTAGATCAGCAAGAGACCCAGTACTTC. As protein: CASSLDQQETQYF. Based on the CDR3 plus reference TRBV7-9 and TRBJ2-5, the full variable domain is DTGVSQNPRHKITKRGQNVTFRCDPISEHNRLYWYRQTLGQGPEFLTYFQNEAQLEKSRLLSDRFSAERPKGSFSTLEIQRTEQGDSAMYLCASSLDQQETQYFGPGTRLLVL.

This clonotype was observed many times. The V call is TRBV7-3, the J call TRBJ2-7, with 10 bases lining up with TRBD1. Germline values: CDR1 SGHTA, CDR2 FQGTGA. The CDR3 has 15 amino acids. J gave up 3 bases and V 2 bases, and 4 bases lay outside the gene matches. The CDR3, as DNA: TGTGCCAGCAGCTTAGGGGGACAGGGGTACTACGAGCAGTACTTC. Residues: CASSLGGQGYYEQYF.

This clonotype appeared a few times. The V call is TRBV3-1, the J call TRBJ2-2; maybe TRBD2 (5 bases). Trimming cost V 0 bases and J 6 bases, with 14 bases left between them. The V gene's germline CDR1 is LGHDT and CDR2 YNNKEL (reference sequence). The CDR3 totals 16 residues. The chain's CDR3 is CASSQESSGYAGELFF. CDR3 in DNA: TGTGCCAGCAGCCAAGAAAGTTCGGGGTATGCCGGGGAGCTGTTTTTT.

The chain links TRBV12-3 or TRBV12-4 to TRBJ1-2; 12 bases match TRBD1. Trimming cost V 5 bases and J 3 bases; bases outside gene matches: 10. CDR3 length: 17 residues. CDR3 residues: CASSTPWGQGADYGYTF. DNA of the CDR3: TGTGCCAGCAGTACCCCGTGGGGACAGGGGGCAGACTATGGCTACACCTTC.

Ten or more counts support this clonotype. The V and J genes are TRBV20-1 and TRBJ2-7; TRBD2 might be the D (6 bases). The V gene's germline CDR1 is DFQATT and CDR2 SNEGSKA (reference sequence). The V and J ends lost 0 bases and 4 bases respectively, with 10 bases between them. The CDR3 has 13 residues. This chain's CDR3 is CSARDRAGYEQYF. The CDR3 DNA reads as TGCAGTGCTAGAGATCGGGCGGGATACGAGCAGTACTTC.

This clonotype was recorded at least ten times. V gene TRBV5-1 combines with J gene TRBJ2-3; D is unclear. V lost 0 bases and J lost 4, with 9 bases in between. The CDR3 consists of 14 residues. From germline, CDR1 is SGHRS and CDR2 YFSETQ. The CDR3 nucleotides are TGCGCCAGCAGCTTGGCAGGAACAGCAGATACGCAGTATTTT. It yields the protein CASSLAGTADTQYF.

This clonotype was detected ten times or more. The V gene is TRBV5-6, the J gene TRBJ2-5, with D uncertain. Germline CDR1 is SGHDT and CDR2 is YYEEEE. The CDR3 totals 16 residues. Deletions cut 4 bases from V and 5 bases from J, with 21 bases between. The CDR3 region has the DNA TGTGCCAGCAGCCCGTTAAGTGGAGTAGGTGGGGAGACCCAGTACTTC. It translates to CASSPLSGVGGETQYF.

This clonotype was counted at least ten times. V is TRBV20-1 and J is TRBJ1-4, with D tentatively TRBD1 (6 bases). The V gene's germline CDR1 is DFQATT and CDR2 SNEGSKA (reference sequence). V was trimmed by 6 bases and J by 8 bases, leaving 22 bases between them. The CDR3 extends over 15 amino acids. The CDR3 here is CSARKVQGIGEKLFF. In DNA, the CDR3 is TGCAGTGCCAGGAAGGTCCAGGGGATTGGAGAAAAACTGTTTTTT.

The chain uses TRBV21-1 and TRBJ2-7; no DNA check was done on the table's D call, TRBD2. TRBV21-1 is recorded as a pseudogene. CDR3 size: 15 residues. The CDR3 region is CASEPRRRRDYEQYV. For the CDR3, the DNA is TGTGCCAGCGAACCCCGTCGGCGGAGGGACTACGAGCAGTACGTC.

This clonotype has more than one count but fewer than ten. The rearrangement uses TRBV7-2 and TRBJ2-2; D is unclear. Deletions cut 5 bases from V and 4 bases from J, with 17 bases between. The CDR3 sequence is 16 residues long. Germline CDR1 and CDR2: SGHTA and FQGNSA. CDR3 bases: TGTGCCAGCAGCCCCAGGACCTACTCTATCACCGGGGAGCTGTTTTTT. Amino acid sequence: CASSPRTYSITGELFF.

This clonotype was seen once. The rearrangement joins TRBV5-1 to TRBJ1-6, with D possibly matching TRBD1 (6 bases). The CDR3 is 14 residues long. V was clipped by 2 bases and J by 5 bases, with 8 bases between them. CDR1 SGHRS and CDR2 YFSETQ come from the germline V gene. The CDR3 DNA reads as TGCGCCAGCAGCTTAGGACAGAATAATTCACCCCTCCACTTT. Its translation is CASSLGQNNSPLHF.

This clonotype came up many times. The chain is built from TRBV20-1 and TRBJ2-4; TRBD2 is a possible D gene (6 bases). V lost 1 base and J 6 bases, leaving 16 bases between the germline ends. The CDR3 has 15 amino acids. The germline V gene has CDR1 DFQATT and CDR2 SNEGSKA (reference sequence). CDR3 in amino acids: CSARVRGLPGNIQYF. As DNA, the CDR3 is TGCAGTGCTAGAGTTAGGGGACTTCCGGGAAACATTCAGTACTTC.

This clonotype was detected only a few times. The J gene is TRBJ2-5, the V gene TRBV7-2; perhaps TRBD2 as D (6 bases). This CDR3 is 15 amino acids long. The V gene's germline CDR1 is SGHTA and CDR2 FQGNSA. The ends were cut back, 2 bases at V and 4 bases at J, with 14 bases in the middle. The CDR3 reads CASSLWAGSGETQYF. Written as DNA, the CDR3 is TGTGCCAGCAGCTTATGGGCGGGGTCAGGAGAGACCCAGTACTTC.